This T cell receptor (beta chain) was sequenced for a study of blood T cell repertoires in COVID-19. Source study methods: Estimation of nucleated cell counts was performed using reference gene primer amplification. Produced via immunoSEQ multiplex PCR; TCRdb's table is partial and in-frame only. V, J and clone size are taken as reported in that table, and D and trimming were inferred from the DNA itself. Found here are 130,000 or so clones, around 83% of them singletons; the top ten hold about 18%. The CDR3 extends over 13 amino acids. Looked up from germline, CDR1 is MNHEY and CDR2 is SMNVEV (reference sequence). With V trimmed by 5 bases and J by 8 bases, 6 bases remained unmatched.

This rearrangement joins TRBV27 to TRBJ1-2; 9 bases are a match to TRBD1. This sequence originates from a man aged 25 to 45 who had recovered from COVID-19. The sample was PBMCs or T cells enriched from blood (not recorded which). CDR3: CASSIGQGLGYTF. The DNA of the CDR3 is TGTGCCAGCAGTATAGGACAGGGGCTGGGCTACACCTTC.